The sample holds a few counts of the clone carrying this T cell receptor (beta chain). These data originate in a study of beta chain features in type 1 diabetes. The authors reverse transcribed all of the isolated RNA, so sequencing captured expressed TCRB transcripts. Sequencing used immunoSEQ multiplex PCR; TCRdb keeps in-frame clones, though not all of them. The sample contains approximately 150,000 clones, about 10% of which appear only once. Trimming shortened V by 2 bases and J by 1 base, and 9 bases separated the two germline ends. Germline CDR1 is SGHTA and CDR2 is FQGNSA. The CDR3 length is 15 residues.

This chain links TRBV7-2 with TRBJ1-3; D gene uncertain. Sequences were obtained from naive CD4+ T cells from blood. This receptor was obtained from a man younger than 35 in good health. This CDR3 is CASSLYSSSGNTIYF. CDR3 DNA: TGTGCCAGCAGCTTATACAGTTCTTCTGGAAACACCATATATTTT.